What follows is one T cell receptor beta chain and its context. Its antigen is undetermined. An Oncomine TCR Beta short-read assay was used to sequence the DNA from cultured CD4+ T cells. Genomic DNA from cultured CD4+ T cells was extracted. In TCRdb, the PCR reads were re-called with MiXCR into one record per CDR3 protein. The sample records roughly 15,000 distinct CDR3 sequences, less than 70% being singletons. The data are from a study of vaccination and CD4 T cells after COVID-19. Turning to the study itself: The post-vaccine samples came a median roughly 70 days after dose two (range 14 to 241).

Specified treatment: roughly 10-day PBMC culture with coronavirus spike peptide pools or control peptides (ViraFEST assay). Sequenced: CD4+ T cells from blood, cultured in vitro. The receptor was derived from a human donor who had recovered from COVID-19.

This chain's CDR3 is CASSTGNYGYTF. DNA of the CDR3: TGTGCCAGCAGCACAGGGAACTATGGCTACACCTTC. This sequence joins TRBV6-1 and TRBJ1-2, with D perhaps matching TRBD1 (6 bases). CDR3 size: 12 residues. V was cut by 6 bases and J by 2 bases, with 7 bases left in between. The germline gives CDR1 MNHNS, CDR2 SASEGT.